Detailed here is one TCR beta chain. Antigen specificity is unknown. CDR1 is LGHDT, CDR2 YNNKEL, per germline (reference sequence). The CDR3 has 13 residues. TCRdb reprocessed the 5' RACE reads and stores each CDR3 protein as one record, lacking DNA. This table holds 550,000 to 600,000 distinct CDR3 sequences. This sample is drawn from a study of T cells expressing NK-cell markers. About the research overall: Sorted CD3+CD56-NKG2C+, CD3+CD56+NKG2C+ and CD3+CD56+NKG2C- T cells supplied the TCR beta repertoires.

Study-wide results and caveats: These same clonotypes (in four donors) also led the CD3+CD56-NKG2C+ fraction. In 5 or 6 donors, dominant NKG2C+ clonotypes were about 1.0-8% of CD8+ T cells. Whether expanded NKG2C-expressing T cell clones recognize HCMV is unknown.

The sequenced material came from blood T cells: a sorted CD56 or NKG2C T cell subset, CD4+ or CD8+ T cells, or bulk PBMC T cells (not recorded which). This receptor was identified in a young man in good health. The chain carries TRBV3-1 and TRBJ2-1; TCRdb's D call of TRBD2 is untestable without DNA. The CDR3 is CASSQVKGGHWFF.